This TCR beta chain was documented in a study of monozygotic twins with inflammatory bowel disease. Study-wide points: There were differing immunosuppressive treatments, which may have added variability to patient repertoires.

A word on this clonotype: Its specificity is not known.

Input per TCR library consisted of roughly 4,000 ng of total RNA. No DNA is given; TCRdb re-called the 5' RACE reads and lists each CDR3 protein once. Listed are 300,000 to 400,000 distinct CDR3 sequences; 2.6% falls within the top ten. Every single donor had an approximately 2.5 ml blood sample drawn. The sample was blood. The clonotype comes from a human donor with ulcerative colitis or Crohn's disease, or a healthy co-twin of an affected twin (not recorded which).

CDR3 sequence reads: CASSLEALQETQYF. This chain links TRBV11-2 with TRBJ2-5; the D call of TRBD1 rests on TCRdb alone, since no DNA is present to check it. Looked up from germline, CDR1 is SGHAT and CDR2 is FQNNGV. The CDR3 loop spans 14 amino acids.